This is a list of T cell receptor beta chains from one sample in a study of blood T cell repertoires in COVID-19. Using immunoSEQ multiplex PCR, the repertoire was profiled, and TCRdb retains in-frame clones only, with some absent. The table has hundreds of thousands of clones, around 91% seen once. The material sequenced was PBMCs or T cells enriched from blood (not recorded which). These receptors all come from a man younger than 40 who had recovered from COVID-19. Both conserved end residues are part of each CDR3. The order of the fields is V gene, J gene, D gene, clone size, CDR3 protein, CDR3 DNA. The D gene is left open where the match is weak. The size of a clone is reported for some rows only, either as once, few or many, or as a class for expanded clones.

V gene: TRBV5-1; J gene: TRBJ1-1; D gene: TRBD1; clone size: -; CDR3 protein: CASSLGQGITEAFF; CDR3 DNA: TGCGCCAGCAGCCTGGGACAGGGGATAACTGAAGCTTTCTTT
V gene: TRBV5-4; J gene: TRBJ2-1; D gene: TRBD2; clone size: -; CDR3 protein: CASMTSGSSYNEQFF; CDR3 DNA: TGTGCCAGCATGACTAGCGGGAGCTCCTACAATGAGCAGTTCTTC
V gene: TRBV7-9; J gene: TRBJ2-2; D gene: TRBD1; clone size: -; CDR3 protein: CASSMDRDAGELFF; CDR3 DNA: TGTGCCAGCAGCATGGACAGGGATGCCGGGGAGCTGTTTTTT
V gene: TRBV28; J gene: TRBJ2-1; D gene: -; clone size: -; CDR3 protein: CASEDSDNEQFF; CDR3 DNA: TGTGCCAGCGAGGACTCCGACAATGAGCAGTTCTTC
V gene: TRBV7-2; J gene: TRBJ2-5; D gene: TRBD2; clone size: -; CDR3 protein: CASSSGPAGELGETQYF; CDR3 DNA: TGTGCCAGCAGCTCTGGGCCAGCGGGAGAGTTAGGGGAGACCCAGTACTTC
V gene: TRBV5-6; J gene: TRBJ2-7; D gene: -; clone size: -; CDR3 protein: CASSSTANEQYF; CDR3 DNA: TGTGCCAGCAGCTCGACAGCCAACGAGCAGTACTTC
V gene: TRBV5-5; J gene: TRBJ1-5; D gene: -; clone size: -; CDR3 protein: CASSRRDYSNQPQHF; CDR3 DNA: TGTGCCAGCAGCCGTCGGGACTATAGCAATCAGCCCCAGCATTTT
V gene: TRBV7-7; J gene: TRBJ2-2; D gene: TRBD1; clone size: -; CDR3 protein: CASSFLPLGFGQDTGELFF; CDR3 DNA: TGTGCTAGCAGCTTCCTCCCCCTAGGGTTCGGACAGGATACCGGGGAGCTGTTTTTT
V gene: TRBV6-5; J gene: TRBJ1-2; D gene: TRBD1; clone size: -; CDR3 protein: CASSRQGNYGYTF; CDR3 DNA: TGTGCCAGCAGTCGACAGGGCAACTATGGCTACACCTTC
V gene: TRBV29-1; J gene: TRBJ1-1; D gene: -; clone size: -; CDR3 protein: CSVDRDWGGTEAFF; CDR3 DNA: TGCAGCGTTGATAGGGACTGGGGTGGCACTGAAGCTTTCTTT
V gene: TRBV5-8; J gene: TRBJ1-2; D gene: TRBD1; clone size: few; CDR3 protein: CASSLGDRGYGYTF; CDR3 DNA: TGTGCCAGCAGCTTAGGAGACAGGGGTTATGGCTACACCTTC
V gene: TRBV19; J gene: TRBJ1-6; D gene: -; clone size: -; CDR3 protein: CASSIKKASGVFSKNSPLHF; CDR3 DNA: TGTGCCAGTAGTATTAAGAAGGCTAGCGGAGTGTTTTCTAAGAATTCACCCCTCCACTTT
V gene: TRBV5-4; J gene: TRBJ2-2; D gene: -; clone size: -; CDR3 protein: CASTSGGGRGTGELFF; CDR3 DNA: TGTGCCAGCACCTCTGGAGGCGGCAGGGGAACCGGGGAGCTGTTTTTT
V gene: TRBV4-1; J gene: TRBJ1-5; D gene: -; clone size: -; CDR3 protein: CASSQERTGQGNQPQHF; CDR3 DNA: TGCGCCAGCAGCCAAGAGAGGACGGGCCAGGGGAACCAGCCCCAGCATTTT
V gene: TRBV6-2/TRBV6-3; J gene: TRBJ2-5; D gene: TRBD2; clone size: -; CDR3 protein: CASSPGWVAGGQETQYF; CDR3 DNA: TGTGCCAGCAGCCCCGGTTGGGTAGCGGGAGGTCAAGAGACCCAGTACTTC
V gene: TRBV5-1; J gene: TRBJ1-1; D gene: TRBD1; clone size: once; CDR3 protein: CASSWDRKTMNTEAFF; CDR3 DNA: TGCGCCAGCAGCTGGGACAGAAAAACCATGAACACTGAAGCTTTCTTT
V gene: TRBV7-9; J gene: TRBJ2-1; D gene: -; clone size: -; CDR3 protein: CASSLQRAYNEQFF; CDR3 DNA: TGTGCCAGCAGCTTACAGCGGGCCTACAATGAGCAGTTCTTC
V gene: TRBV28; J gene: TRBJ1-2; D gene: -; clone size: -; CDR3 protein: CASRSGQGIYGYTF; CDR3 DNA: TGTGCCAGCAGATCCGGCCAGGGGATCTATGGCTACACCTTC
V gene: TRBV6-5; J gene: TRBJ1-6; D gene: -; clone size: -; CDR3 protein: CASSPRGGNSPLHF; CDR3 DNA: TGTGCCAGCAGTCCCCGGGGGGGTAATTCACCCCTCCACTTT
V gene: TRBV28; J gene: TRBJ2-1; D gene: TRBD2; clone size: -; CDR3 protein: CASSFPGTSGSHKYNEQFF; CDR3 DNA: TGTGCCAGCAGCTTTCCTGGGACTAGCGGGAGTCATAAGTATAATGAGCAGTTCTTC
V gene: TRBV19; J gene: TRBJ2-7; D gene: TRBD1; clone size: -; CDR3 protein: CASRESGQGSYEQYF; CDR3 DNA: TGTGCCAGTAGGGAATCGGGACAGGGCTCCTACGAGCAGTACTTC
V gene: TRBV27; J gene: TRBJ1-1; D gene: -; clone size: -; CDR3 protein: CASRPGERVVTEAFF; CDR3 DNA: TGTGCCAGCAGGCCAGGGGAGCGAGTTGTAACTGAAGCTTTCTTT
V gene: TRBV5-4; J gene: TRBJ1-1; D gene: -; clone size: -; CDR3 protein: CASSPTTGPEAFF; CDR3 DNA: TGTGCCAGCAGCCCTACAACAGGCCCTGAAGCTTTCTTT
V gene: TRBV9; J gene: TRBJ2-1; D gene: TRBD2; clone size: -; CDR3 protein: CASSVDGLADNEQFF; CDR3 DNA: TGTGCCAGCAGCGTAGACGGACTAGCAGACAATGAGCAGTTCTTC
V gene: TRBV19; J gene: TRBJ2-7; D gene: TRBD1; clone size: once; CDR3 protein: CASSETPTGTLGF; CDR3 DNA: TGTGCCAGTAGTGAAACGCCGACAGGGACCTTGGGGTTC
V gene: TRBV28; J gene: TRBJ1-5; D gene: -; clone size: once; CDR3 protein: CASSFYRVGDQPQHF; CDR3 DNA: TGTGCCAGCAGTTTTTACAGGGTAGGTGATCAGCCCCAGCATTTT
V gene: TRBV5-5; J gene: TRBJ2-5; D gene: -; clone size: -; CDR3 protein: CASSQWGGAETQYF; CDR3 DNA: TGTGCCAGCAGCCAGTGGGGCGGGGCCGAGACCCAGTACTTC
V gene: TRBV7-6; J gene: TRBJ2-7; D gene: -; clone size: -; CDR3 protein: CASSILTGSYEQYF; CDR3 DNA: TGTGCCAGCAGCATATTGACAGGTTCCTACGAGCAGTACTTC
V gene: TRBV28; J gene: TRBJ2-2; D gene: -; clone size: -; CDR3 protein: CASTLGGQNTGELFF; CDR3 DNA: TGTGCCAGCACTTTGGGAGGACAGAACACCGGGGAGCTGTTTTTT
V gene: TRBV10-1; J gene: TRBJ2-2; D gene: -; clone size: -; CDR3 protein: CASRRVPGGGELFF; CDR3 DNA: TGCGCCAGCAGGAGAGTCCCCGGTGGCGGGGAGCTGTTTTTT
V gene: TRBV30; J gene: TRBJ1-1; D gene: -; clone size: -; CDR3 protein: CAWRGSGGNTEAFF; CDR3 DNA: TGTGCCTGGAGGGGTTCCGGGGGGAACACTGAAGCTTTCTTT
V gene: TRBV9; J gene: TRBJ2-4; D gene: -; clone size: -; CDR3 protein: CASSGADDNIQYF; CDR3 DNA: TGTGCCAGCAGCGGGGCCGACGACAACATTCAGTACTTC